A single sample is the source of the 29 T cell receptor beta chains below, sequenced in a study of cytomegalovirus exposure and HLA in healthy donors. With 60 Vbeta and 13 Jbeta primers, the PCR was carried out. The assay was immunoSEQ multiplex PCR, and TCRdb's table has in-frame clones only and misses some. This sample has approximately 100,000 clones, with just under 80% found just once. Sequenced input: PBMCs. These receptors were taken from a middle-aged woman in good health and CMV-seronegative.

The V call is TRBV9, the J call TRBJ2-5; 8 positions agree with TRBD2. Germline V gene data show CDR1 as SGDLS and CDR2 as YYNGEE. V shed 2 bases and J 2 bases; nucleotides not matched to a gene: 11. The CDR3 consists of 17 residues. The CDR3 spells CASSVGSTAGGQETQYF. CDR3 sequence (DNA): TGTGCCAGCAGCGTCGGGAGCACGGCGGGGGGACAAGAGACCCAGTACTTC. The full variable domain, rest sourced from reference TRBV9 and TRBJ2-5, is DSGVTQTPKHLITATGQRVTLRCSPRSGDLSVYWYQQSLDQGLQFLIQYYNGEERAKGNILERFSAQQFPDLHSELNLSSLELGDSALYFCASSVGSTAGGQETQYFGPGTRLLVL.

The rearrangement links TRBV7-2 to TRBJ1-2; D remains ambiguous. Germline CDR1 reads SGHTA; CDR2 reads FQGNSA. Trimming pared 0 bases from V and 4 bases from J, leaving 12 bases between. This CDR3 comprises 15 residues. CDR3 protein: CASSLASSSAYGYTF. Written as DNA, the CDR3 is TGTGCCAGCAGCTTAGCATCCTCTAGCGCCTATGGCTACACCTTC.

CDR3 nucleotides: TGTGCCAGCAGCCAAGGACAGAACTTCGGCTACACCTTC. Translating gives CASSQGQNFGYTF. This chain joins TRBV6-5 and TRBJ1-2; maybe TRBD1 (6 bases). The CDR3 is made up of 13 amino acids. CDR1 and CDR2 from the germline V gene are MNHEY and SVGAGI. The ends were cut back, 6 bases at V and 8 bases at J, with 16 bases in the middle.

The chain joins TRBV25-1 to TRBJ1-1; D gene unclear. The CDR3 covers 15 residues. V lost 2 bases and J 0 bases, leaving 10 bases between the germline ends. Germline V gene lookup returns CDR1 MGHDK and CDR2 SYGVNS. In DNA form, the CDR3 reads TGTGCCAGCAGTGAACCTGTAGGAGTGAACACTGAAGCTTTCTTT. Encoded protein: CASSEPVGVNTEAFF.

In the case of this clone: One junction end does not reproduce the germline sequence, and a read error may be involved. This chain uses TRBV7-2 with TRBJ1-5; no firm D call. CDR1 and CDR2 from the germline V gene are SGHTA and FQGNSA. The CDR3 sequence is 15 residues long. For the CDR3, the DNA is TGTGCCAGCAGTTTAGCGGGCGGGAGCGGTCAGCCCCAGCATTTT. Translated: CASSLAGGSGQPQHF.

A few counts support this clone. CDR3 protein: CASSESGTGQWTEAFF. Here the CDR3 DNA reads TGTGCCAGCAGTGAATCGGGGACAGGGCAGTGGACTGAAGCTTTCTTT. The chain recombines TRBV2 with TRBJ1-1, with 9 nucleotides matching TRBD1. This CDR3 is 16 amino acids long. The germline V gene encodes CDR1 SNHLY and CDR2 FYNNEI. V gave up 2 bases and J gave up 5 bases; unmatched junction bases: 9.

V and J are TRBV7-9 and TRBJ1-6, with 8 positions matching TRBD1. The trim removed 5 bases at V and 14 bases at J, leaving 11 bases unmatched. This CDR3 is built from 14 residues. Germline assignment: CDR1 SEHNR and CDR2 FQNEAQ (reference sequence). CDR3 in DNA: TGTGCCAGCAGCCAACAGGGACAGGCGTCGGCCCTCCACTTT. As protein: CASSQQGQASALHF.

This chain links TRBV6-5 with TRBJ1-4; 10 bases fit TRBD1. The ends lost 0 bases at V and 7 bases at J; junction bases unmatched: 2. The CDR3 sequence is 15 residues long. The germline gives CDR1 MNHEY, CDR2 SVGAGI. DNA of the CDR3: TGTGCCAGCAGTTACTCCGGGACAGGGGCTGAAAAACTGTTTTTT. Its protein is CASSYSGTGAEKLFF.

The chain combines TRBV7-6 with TRBJ2-1; 7 nucleotides agree with TRBD1. Unmatched junction bases numbered 7, after V lost 7 bases and J lost 1 base. This CDR3 has 15 residues. The germline gives CDR1 SGHVS, CDR2 FNYEAQ. The CDR3 reads CASTKQGWSYNEQFF. CDR3 DNA sequence: TGTGCCAGCACCAAACAGGGGTGGTCCTACAATGAGCAGTTCTTC.

The chain has TRBV13 and TRBJ2-5; 8 bases match TRBD1. Germline loops: CDR1 PRHDT, CDR2 FYEKMQ (reference sequence). This CDR3 contains 15 residues. J lost 5 bases, V lost 4 bases, and 9 bases had no gene match. The CDR3 coding sequence is TGTGCCAGCAGCTCCGCCGGGACAGGATACGAGACCCAGTACTTC. Residues: CASSSAGTGYETQYF.

This clone was seen a few times. The chain uses TRBV6-1 and TRBJ1-6; 7 bases match TRBD1. This CDR3 contains 14 residues. CDR1 and CDR2 from the germline V gene are MNHNS and SASEGT. With V trimmed by 6 bases and J by 6 bases, 5 bases remained unmatched. In DNA, the CDR3 is TGTGCCAGCAGACAGGACAGGATTAATTCACCCCTCCACTTT. Translating gives CASRQDRINSPLHF.

This chain links TRBV28 with TRBJ1-2, with a weak D call TRBD1 (6 bases). The V gene's germline CDR1 is MDHEN and CDR2 SYDVKM. Trimming removed 5 bases at V and 6 bases at J, with 19 bases between. The length of the CDR3 is 15 residues. CDR3 sequence: CASSGQGNLEDGYTF. CDR3 DNA: TGTGCCAGCAGTGGTCAGGGGAATTTAGAGGATGGCTACACCTTC.

V usage is TRBV6-1 and J usage is TRBJ2-5; 9 bases agree with TRBD1. With the DNA end fitting TRBJ2-7 better, the J assignment may be wrong. This CDR3 region has 15 residues. The germline gives CDR1 MNHNS, CDR2 SASEGT. CDR3 nucleotide sequence: TGTGCCAGCAGTGAAGCCTCGGGACAGGGATACGAGCAGTACTTC. Protein product: CASSEASGQGYEQYF.

CDR3 DNA: TGTGCCAGCAGCTTGGGGGGCGGGGGGGCCTACGAGCAGTACTTC. This sequence encodes CASSLGGGGAYEQYF. The J gene is TRBJ2-7, the V gene TRBV5-4; 9 bases align to TRBD2. J gave up 2 bases and V 0 bases, and 3 bases lay outside the gene matches. The germline CDR1 and CDR2 sequences are SGHNT and YYREEE (reference sequence). The length of the CDR3 is 15 residues.

The CDR3 DNA is TGTGCCAGCAGCTTAAATCGGGGTCCGAACAATGAGCAGTTCTTC. Protein sequence: CASSLNRGPNNEQFF. The rearrangement joins TRBV7-3 to TRBJ2-1; D might be TRBD2 (5 bases). Trimming took off 1 base at V and 5 bases at J, with 12 bases between the two ends. Germline assignment: CDR1 SGHTA and CDR2 FQGTGA. The CDR3 totals 15 residues.

V is TRBV28 and J is TRBJ1-3, with D perhaps TRBD1 (6 bases). From germline, CDR1 is MDHEN and CDR2 SYDVKM. Trimming cost V 6 bases and J 9 bases, with 12 bases left between them. The CDR3 length is 12 residues. The CDR3 sequence: CASSLTGFTIYF. In nucleotides, the CDR3 is TGTGCCAGCAGCCTTACAGGGTTCACCATATATTTT.

The chain is built from TRBV6-5 and TRBJ1-4; 7 bases line up with TRBD1. V dropped 7 bases and J dropped 7; count of bases not matched to a gene: 12. From germline, CDR1 is MNHEY and CDR2 SVGAGI. The CDR3 is made up of 15 amino acids. This chain's CDR3 is CASKLTRGLVEKLFF. CDR3 in DNA: TGTGCCAGCAAACTAACCAGGGGGTTAGTTGAAAAACTGTTTTTT.

In this sample, this clone turned up many times. The rearrangement links TRBV25-1 to TRBJ2-7; D is undetermined. CDR1 MGHDK and CDR2 SYGVNS come from the germline V gene. The CDR3 has 13 amino acids. V shed 2 bases and J shed 1 base, with 6 bases lying between them. In DNA, the CDR3 is TGTGCCAGCAGTGAAGACACATCCTACGAGCAGTACTTC. It is translated as CASSEDTSYEQYF.

The rearrangement joins TRBV27 to TRBJ1-5, with 7 bases lining up with TRBD1. V dropped 5 bases and J dropped 6; count of bases not matched to a gene: 13. Germline values: CDR1 MNHEY, CDR2 SMNVEV (reference sequence). The CDR3 is 16 residues long. CDR3 in DNA: TGTGCCAGCAGTCCCACCCGGGACAGTCGTCCTCAGCCCCAGCATTTT. Its translation is CASSPTRDSRPQPQHF.

This clone was observed a single time. The chain employs TRBV5-5 and TRBJ1-1; TRBD1 matches at 10 bases. CDR1 and CDR2 (germline): SGHKS, YYEKEE (reference sequence). The CDR3 has 14 residues. J lost 5 bases, V lost 4 bases, and 5 bases had no gene match. The CDR3 region has the DNA TGTGCCAGCAGCCCTGACAGGGGGCGAACTGAAGCTTTCTTT. The encoded protein is CASSPDRGRTEAFF.

The genes are TRBV5-1 and TRBJ2-5, with TRBD1 as a possible D gene (8 bases). Trimming cost V 7 bases and J 5 bases, with 18 bases left between them. The length of the CDR3 is 14 residues. The germline V gene has CDR1 SGHRS and CDR2 YFSETQ. The CDR3 spells CASYPIQGGETQYF. The CDR3, as DNA: TGCGCCAGCTACCCGATACAGGGGGGGGAGACCCAGTACTTC.

The chain joins TRBV30 to TRBJ2-6, with D tentatively TRBD1 (6 bases). Deletions cut 0 bases from V and 3 bases from J, with 12 bases between. The CDR3 extends over 16 amino acids. Per germline, CDR1 GTSNPN and CDR2 SVGIG (reference sequence). The CDR3 loop is CAWSVRWGRGANVLTF. In DNA form, the CDR3 reads TGTGCCTGGAGTGTCCGTTGGGGGCGTGGGGCCAACGTCCTGACTTTC.

The sample holds one count of this clone. This sequence joins TRBV7-9 and TRBJ2-1; TRBD2 matches at 8 bases. Per germline, CDR1 SEHNR and CDR2 FQNEAQ (reference sequence). V lost 1 base, J lost 7 bases, and 6 bases stayed unmatched. CDR3 length: 15 amino acids. The CDR3 DNA is TGTGCCAGCAGCTTAGTCGGGGGGGCTCGGAATGAGCAGTTCTTC. Translated, it gives CASSLVGGARNEQFF.

The CDR3: CSVDEQGARFGYTF. CDR3 nucleotides: TGCAGCGTTGACGAACAGGGGGCGCGTTTCGGCTACACCTTC. V usage is TRBV29-1 and J usage is TRBJ1-2; TRBD1 matches 9 bases. Germline V gene sequence: CDR1 SQVTM, CDR2 ANQGSEA. The CDR3 extends over 14 amino acids. V was pared by 3 bases and J by 8 bases, with 10 bases of the junction left unmatched.

The chain recombines TRBV6-1 with TRBJ1-6; no clear D. This CDR3 region has 15 residues. CDR1 MNHNS and CDR2 SASEGT come from the germline V gene. V lost 6 bases and J lost 0, with 9 bases in between. CDR3 protein: CASRWAYSYNSPLHF. CDR3 nucleotide sequence: TGTGCCAGCAGATGGGCCTACTCCTATAATTCACCCCTCCACTTT.

With regard to this clone: The junction departs from the called germline gene at one end, perhaps through a read error. The genes are TRBV30 and TRBJ1-6; D may be TRBD1 (5 bases). The germline CDR1 and CDR2 sequences are GTSNPN and SVGIG (reference sequence). The CDR3 is 12 amino acids. The CDR3 spells CAWTDRDQPLNF. The CDR3, as DNA: TGTGCCTGGACCGACAGAGACCAACCCCTCAACTTT.

This rearrangement joins TRBV2 to TRBJ1-5, with D possibly TRBD1 on 6 matching bases. V lost 7 bases, J lost 4 bases, and 29 bases lay in between. The CDR3 spans 19 residues. CDR1 SNHLY and CDR2 FYNNEI come from the germline V gene. The CDR3 reads CASKYREALAENDNQPQHF. The CDR3 DNA follows: TGTGCCAGCAAGTACAGGGAAGCCCTAGCGGAAAACGATAATCAGCCCCAGCATTTT.

The chain carries TRBV5-6 and TRBJ1-1; 8 bases are a match to TRBD1. Germline V gene data show CDR1 as SGHDT and CDR2 as YYEEEE. Losses at the gene ends were 3 bases for V and 5 bases for J; bases not matched to a gene: 6. This CDR3 spans 14 amino acids. The CDR3, as DNA: TGTGCCAGCAGCTCTTGGACAGGGTGGACTGAAGCTTTCTTT. Amino acid sequence: CASSSWTGWTEAFF.

V and J are TRBV5-4 and TRBJ2-5; 12 positions agree with TRBD2. Trimming cost V 0 bases and J 5 bases; bases outside gene matches: 5. CDR1 SGHNT and CDR2 YYREEE come from the germline V gene (reference sequence). The CDR3 spans 16 residues. The CDR3 nucleotides read TGTGCCAGCAGCTTGGTCCTAGCGGGGGGGCCGGAGACCCAGTACTTC. This encodes CASSLVLAGGPETQYF.